This entry describes one TCR beta chain. Its matching antigen is unknown. This sample includes further DNA sequences coding for the same CDR3. This sample is part of a study of beta chain features in type 1 diabetes. Whole-study results and caveats: Shorter TCRB CDR3s, moderately but significantly so, marked every one of the four CD4+ subsets in Type 1 diabetes patients.

TCRB transcripts that were expressed got sequenced, as all of the isolated RNA had been reverse transcribed. Only in-frame clones appear in the TCRdb table, and some are missing; sequencing was by immunoSEQ multiplex PCR. The table has 250,000 to 300,000 clones, roughly an eighth seen once. A single heparinised blood sample, averaging roughly 110 mL, was obtained per donor. The sequencing sample was made of naive CD4+ T cells from blood. This clonotype was sampled from a man under 40 with type 1 diabetes.

The CDR3 DNA sequence: TGTGCCAGCAGTTACTCGCAGGGGTATGGCTACACCTTC. This codes for CASSYSQGYGYTF. The V gene is TRBV6-5, the J gene TRBJ1-2; D is perhaps TRBD1 (6 bases). Trimming left V 0 bases short and J 5 bases short, with 7 bases between. Germline V gene lookup returns CDR1 MNHEY and CDR2 SVGAGI. The CDR3 has 13 residues.